This T cell receptor beta chain was sequenced in a study of T cell repertoires in cytomegalovirus infection. Study context: It was recently identified HLA-C-restricted and well-studied HLA-B-restricted CMV epitopes that the study used. Matching HLA type and CMV infection were both indicated by public TCR beta signatures. Points from the study as a whole: Dominating the ex vivo response were TCR beta clonotypes that were CMV-specific and HLA-C-restricted. Public TCR beta family frequency separated CMV-and-HLA carriers, including in an independent cohort.

The CDR3 loop spans 14 amino acids. Germline V gene sequence: CDR1 MNHEY, CDR2 SMNVEV (reference sequence). Losses at the gene ends were 6 bases for V and 2 bases for J; bases not matched to a gene: 4. TCRdb reprocessed the reads with MiXCR, giving one entry per CDR3 protein. The repertoire includes some 350,000 distinct CDR3 sequences, about 32% of them detected once, and approximately 13% sits in the top ten. This clonotype appeared a few times. The target antigen is unknown. This receptor was obtained from a human donor in good health (CMV status not recorded). Some clones in this sample may be carry-over from other donors' samples. Source: cultured PBMCs, taken from culture after CMV antigen stimulation. The chain couples TRBV27 to TRBJ2-7; 10 bases match TRBD2. The CDR3 coding sequence is TGTGCCAGCAGGCCTAGCGGGAGCCCCTACGAGCAGTACTTC. As protein: CASRPSGSPYEQYF.